The rows below give T cell receptor beta chains drawn from one sample of a study of blood T cell repertoires in COVID-19. Produced via immunoSEQ multiplex PCR; TCRdb's table is partial and in-frame only. The table lists around 190,000 clones, 65% to 90% of them singletons. Sequenced sample: peripheral blood. The source is a man aged 45-65 years with active or convalescent COVID-19. CDR3s include the opening cysteine and the closing phenylalanine or tryptophan. A D gene is named only where the DNA matches it firmly. Rows give clone size only sometimes, using once, few, many, or a class for an expanded clone.

j_gene	v_gene	abundance	d_gene	CDR3aa	CDR3nt
TRBJ2-4	TRBV7-9	.	TRBD2	CASSSLAGPLGNQYF	TGTGCCAGCAGCTCCCTAGCGGGACCTCTTGGTAATCAGTACTTC
TRBJ2-7	TRBV5-1	.	TRBD2	CASSLLADPSYEQYF	TGCGCCAGCAGCTTGCTAGCGGACCCATCCTACGAGCAGTACTTC
TRBJ2-3	TRBV25-1	.	.	CASTRPSTDTQYF	TGTGCCAGCACCAGGCCTAGCACAGATACGCAGTATTTT
TRBJ2-1	TRBV5-4	.	.	CASSPGFYNEQFF	TGTGCCAGCAGTCCAGGGTTCTACAATGAGCAGTTCTTC
TRBJ2-3	TRBV9	once	.	CASSAYSTDTQYF	TGTGCCAGCAGCGCCTACTCCACAGATACGCAGTATTTT
TRBJ2-4	TRBV6-1	few	.	CASSERQATNIQYF	TGTGCCAGCAGTGAACGACAGGCTACAAACATTCAGTACTTC
TRBJ2-2	TRBV7-9	.	.	CASSLGAGTGELFF	TGTGCCAGCAGCTTGGGGGCTGGCACCGGGGAGCTGTTTTTT
TRBJ2-2	TRBV3-1/TRBV3-2	.	TRBD2	CASSPGLVNTGELFF	TGTGCCAGCAGCCCGGGACTAGTGAACACCGGGGAGCTGTTTTTT
TRBJ1-5	TRBV15	.	.	CATSREQGGHQPQHF	TGTGCCACCAGCAGAGAGCAGGGAGGCCATCAGCCCCAGCATTTT
TRBJ1-2	TRBV5-6	.	.	CASRGTPNYGYTF	TGTGCCAGCAGAGGGACACCTAACTATGGCTACACCTTC
TRBJ2-2	TRBV18	.	.	CASSLRGGNTGELFF	TGTGCCAGCTCCCTCCGAGGGGGAAACACCGGGGAGCTGTTTTTT
TRBJ1-4	TRBV19	once	.	CASRGRNEKLFF	TGTGCCAGTAGGGGCCGGAATGAAAAACTGTTTTTT
TRBJ1-4	TRBV19	.	TRBD1	CASMAPPVTGGVANEKLFF	TGTGCCAGTATGGCACCCCCGGTGACAGGGGGTGTCGCTAATGAAAAACTGTTTTTT
TRBJ2-3	TRBV2	.	TRBD1	CASSEGTGGPDTQYF	TGTGCCAGCAGTGAAGGGACAGGGGGCCCAGATACGCAGTATTTT
TRBJ1-1	TRBV18	.	.	CASSPDPGVGRAFF	TGTGCCAGCTCACCCGATCCGGGGGTAGGTAGAGCTTTCTTT
TRBJ2-3	TRBV9	.	TRBD2	CASSVGRLQGGRQGTDTQYF	TGTGCCAGCAGCGTAGGCAGGCTTCAGGGCGGGAGGCAGGGCACAGATACGCAGTATTTT
TRBJ1-1	TRBV25-1	.	TRBD1	CASSDPRTGGVTEAFF	TGTGCCAGCAGTGACCCACGGACAGGGGGCGTTACTGAAGCTTTCTTT
TRBJ2-1	TRBV4-2	.	TRBD2	CASSQEPGGVYNEQFF	TGTGCCAGCAGCCAAGAGCCGGGGGGAGTCTACAATGAGCAGTTCTTC
TRBJ2-1	TRBV5-1	.	TRBD2	CASSLDPSGIRQNEQFF	TGCGCCAGCAGCTTGGATCCTAGCGGGATCCGACAGAATGAGCAGTTCTTC
TRBJ1-4	TRBV27	.	.	CASSFQQGEKLFF	TGTGCCAGCAGTTTCCAGCAGGGGGAAAAACTGTTTTTT
TRBJ1-3	TRBV19	once	.	CASNDRSGNTIYF	TGTGCCAGTAATGACAGATCTGGAAACACCATATATTTT
TRBJ1-3	TRBV4-1	.	.	CASSQDHQGWSGNTIYF	TGCGCCAGCAGCCAAGATCATCAGGGGTGGTCTGGAAACACCATATATTTT
TRBJ1-2	TRBV15	.	TRBD1	CATSKDRDSGGYTF	TGTGCCACCAGCAAAGACCGGGACAGCGGTGGCTACACCTTC
TRBJ2-3	TRBV6-6	.	TRBD2	CASSSGLAGGRPQADTQYF	TGTGCCAGCAGCTCCGGACTAGCGGGGGGCCGACCCCAAGCAGATACGCAGTATTTT
TRBJ1-1	TRBV3-1/TRBV3-2	.	.	CASSKGQILMNTEAFF	TGTGCCAGCAGCAAAGGACAGATCCTTATGAACACTGAAGCTTTCTTT
TRBJ2-7	TRBV24-1	.	.	CATSDQGQPYEQYF	TGTGCCACCAGTGACCAAGGACAGCCCTACGAGCAGTACTTC
TRBJ1-2	TRBV30	.	.	CAWTKRTAGSYTF	TGTGCCTGGACGAAAAGGACGGCGGGAAGCTACACCTTC
TRBJ2-1	TRBV9	.	TRBD2	CASSPTLAGEVQFF	TGTGCCAGCAGCCCTACACTAGCGGGAGAAGTTCAGTTCTTC
TRBJ2-2	TRBV5-1	.	.	CASRLVQGGTGELFF	TGCGCCAGCAGACTGGTCCAGGGAGGCACCGGGGAGCTGTTTTTT
TRBJ2-3	TRBV7-3	.	.	CASSLRGGAEDTQYF	TGTGCCAGCAGCTTACGAGGGGGGGCAGAAGATACGCAGTATTTT
TRBJ2-3	TRBV14	.	.	CASRGQTTDTQYF	TGTGCCAGCAGGGGGCAAACGACAGATACGCAGTATTTT
TRBJ2-7	TRBV5-1	.	TRBD1	CASRTTGGPGGEQYF	TGCGCCAGCAGAACCACAGGGGGCCCCGGGGGCGAGCAGTACTTC
TRBJ1-2	TRBV2	.	.	CASTIGIHYGYTF	TGTGCCAGCACTATCGGGATCCACTATGGCTACACCTTC
TRBJ1-6	TRBV5-1	.	.	CASRVGRSHNSPLHF	TGCGCCAGCAGAGTAGGCCGTAGCCATAATTCACCCCTCCACTTT
TRBJ2-5	TRBV6-5	.	TRBD2	CASGGLAEETQYF	TGTGCCAGCGGGGGACTAGCGGAAGAGACCCAGTACTTC
TRBJ2-5	TRBV5-1	.	TRBD1	CASSLIGTGKETQYF	TGCGCCAGCAGCTTGATCGGGACAGGGAAAGAGACCCAGTACTTC
TRBJ2-7	TRBV10-2	.	.	CATFEESSYEQYF	TGCGCCACCTTCGAAGAGTCTAGCTACGAGCAGTACTTC
TRBJ1-2	TRBV14	.	.	CASSQEMGGVGGYTF	TGTGCCAGCAGCCAAGAAATGGGAGGGGTCGGTGGCTACACCTTC
TRBJ2-3	TRBV11-3	.	TRBD2	CASSGWTSGSSTDTQYF	TGTGCCAGCAGCGGTTGGACTAGCGGGTCTAGCACAGATACGCAGTATTTT
TRBJ1-2	TRBV5-1	once	.	CASRDPGQAYGYTF	TGCGCCAGCAGGGACCCGGGACAAGCCTATGGCTACACCTTC
TRBJ2-5	TRBV2	.	TRBD2	CASSDPGGLETQYF	TGTGCCAGCAGCGACCCGGGGGGTCTTGAGACCCAGTACTTC
TRBJ2-7	TRBV6-5	.	.	CASSYSTGGTYEQYF	TGTGCCAGCAGTTACTCGACTGGCGGGACCTACGAGCAGTACTTC
TRBJ1-2	TRBV21-1	.	.	CASSNWSGQGSGYTF	TGTGCCAGCAGCAATTGGTCCGGGCAGGGGAGCGGCTACACCTTC
TRBJ1-1	TRBV5-4	.	.	CASSLDSFNTEAFF	TGTGCCAGCAGCTTGGACAGCTTTAACACTGAAGCTTTCTTT
TRBJ2-5	TRBV5-1	.	.	CASSLNRQETQYF	TGCGCCAGCAGCTTGAACAGGCAAGAGACCCAGTACTTC
TRBJ2-5	TRBV7-2	.	.	CASSSYAETQYF	TGTGCCAGCAGCTCCTACGCGGAGACCCAGTACTTC
TRBJ1-2	TRBV29-1	.	.	CSSPEVPSGQNYGYTF	TGCAGCTCTCCAGAGGTTCCTTCAGGGCAAAACTATGGCTACACCTTC
TRBJ1-2	TRBV11-2	once	TRBD1	CASSPGTDYGYTF	TGTGCCAGCAGCCCGGGGACAGACTATGGCTACACCTTC
TRBJ1-5	TRBV7-9	.	.	CASSPLYSNQPQHF	TGTGCCAGCAGCCCCCTGTATAGCAATCAGCCCCAGCATTTT
TRBJ2-7	TRBV3-1/TRBV3-2	.	TRBD2	CASRPGGRSGRELEQYF	TGTGCCAGCAGACCGGGAGGGCGGTCAGGGCGGGAACTCGAGCAGTACTTC
TRBJ2-7	TRBV30	.	TRBD1	CAWTPLDRGGPGEQYF	TGTGCCTGGACGCCCCTGGACAGGGGGGGACCGGGGGAGCAGTACTTC
TRBJ1-1	TRBV10-1	.	.	CASSESGNGDTEAFF	TGCGCCAGCAGTGAGTCGGGCAACGGGGACACTGAAGCTTTCTTT
TRBJ1-1	TRBV10-1	.	.	CASSDLQGLAFF	TGCGCCAGCAGTGATCTGCAGGGTTTAGCTTTCTTT
TRBJ1-2	TRBV7-9	few	TRBD1	CASSLDSGQGRDYGYTF	TGTGCCAGCAGCTTAGACTCAGGACAGGGGCGGGACTATGGCTACACCTTC
TRBJ1-1	TRBV7-3	.	.	CASSLQGFITEAFF	TGTGCCAGCAGCTTACAGGGGTTTATCACTGAAGCTTTCTTT